These 21 T cell receptor beta chains were all obtained from the same sample, sequenced in a study of blood T cell repertoires in COVID-19. Sequenced by immunoSEQ multiplex PCR; TCRdb stores in-frame clones only, minus some. Of about 110,000 clones listed, about nine tenths are singletons. Specimen: peripheral blood. The receptors shown here come from a human donor in a cohort sampled during active COVID-19.

This clone was observed at least ten times. Other DNA sequences in the same sample also yield this CDR3. The chain recombines TRBV5-8 with TRBJ2-7; 9 positions match TRBD1. There are 15 residues in the CDR3. Germline CDR1 and CDR2: SGHTS and YDEGEE. Losses at the gene ends were 1 base for V and 0 bases for J; bases not matched to a gene: 2. This CDR3 is CASSLLGQGSYEQYF. CDR3 nucleotides: TGTGCCAGCAGCTTGCTGGGACAGGGCTCCTACGAGCAGTACTTC.

The count of this clone is one. The CDR3 region is CATQDRVGTEAFF. CDR3 coding DNA: TGTGCCACCCAGGACAGGGTTGGGACTGAAGCTTTCTTT. The chain recombines TRBV2 with TRBJ1-1; 8 bases map to TRBD1. Per the germline V gene, CDR1 is SNHLY and CDR2 is FYNNEI. V trimming: 10 bases; J trimming: 5 bases; junction bases outside the gene matches: 9. The CDR3 spans 13 residues.

The chain joins TRBV19 to TRBJ2-1; TRBD2 agrees at 15 bases. This CDR3 region has 16 residues. Germline-derived CDR1 and CDR2 are LNHDA and SQIVND (reference sequence). Unmatched junction bases numbered 8, after V lost 7 bases and J lost 7 bases. CDR3: CASTWTSGRALNEQFF. The CDR3 nucleotides are TGTGCCAGTACCTGGACTAGCGGGAGGGCCTTAAATGAGCAGTTCTTC.

The chain uses TRBV12-5 and TRBJ1-2; 9 nucleotides agree with TRBD1. This CDR3 has 15 residues. The germline CDR1 and CDR2 sequences are LGHNT and FRNRAP. V shed 5 bases and J 4 bases; nucleotides not matched to a gene: 8. The CDR3 spells CASGAGTGNIYGYTF. The CDR3 DNA follows: TGTGCTAGTGGTGCCGGGACAGGGAACATCTATGGCTACACCTTC.

The chain has TRBV24-1 and TRBJ2-3; possibly TRBD2 for D (6 bases). CDR1 KGHDR and CDR2 SFDVKD come from the germline V gene. The length of the CDR3 is 13 residues. Between the trimmed V and J ends, which lost 9 bases and 1 base, there was a span of 10 bases. The CDR3: CATSSSGTDTQYF. The CDR3 DNA is TGTGCCACCTCGTCTAGCGGCACAGATACGCAGTATTTT.

The J gene is TRBJ2-6, the V gene TRBV19; D is ambiguous. Trimming removed 5 bases from V and 4 bases from J, with 9 bases in between. CDR1 and CDR2 from the germline V gene are LNHDA and SQIVND (reference sequence). This CDR3 region has 14 residues. The CDR3 bases are TGTGCCAGTAGTGGCCGGGTGGGGGCCAACGTCCTGACTTTC. This sequence encodes CASSGRVGANVLTF. The complete variable domain, with remaining parts taken from reference TRBV19 and TRBJ2-6, reads DGGITQSPKYLFRKEGQNVTLSCEQNLNHDAMYWYRQDPGQGLRLIYYSQIVNDFQKGDIAEGYSVSREKKESFPLTVTSAQKNPTAFYLCASSGRVGANVLTFGAGSRLTVL.

This clone has a single count. This chain uses TRBV11-2 with TRBJ2-2; 9 positions match TRBD2. Germline loops: CDR1 SGHAT, CDR2 FQNNGV. This CDR3 spans 16 amino acids. After removal of 5 bases from V and 6 bases from J, the junction contained 10 bases not matched to a gene. The CDR3 sequence: CASSLTGTSFAGELFF. The DNA of the CDR3 is TGTGCCAGCAGCCTGACCGGGACTAGCTTTGCCGGGGAGCTGTTTTTT. Full variable domain (outside the CDR3, taken from reference TRBV11-2 and TRBJ2-2): EAGVAQSPRYKIIEKRQSVAFWCNPISGHATLYWYQQILGQGPKLLIQFQNNGVVDDSQLPKDRFSAERLKGVDSTLKIQPAKLEDSAVYLCASSLTGTSFAGELFFGEGSRLTVL.

This rearrangement joins TRBV5-4 to TRBJ1-4; D might be TRBD1 (6 bases). The germline gives CDR1 SGHNT, CDR2 YYREEE (reference sequence). With 2 bases removed from V and 0 bases from J, the gap between germline ends came to 14 bases. The CDR3 length is 17 residues. The CDR3 coding sequence is TGTGCCAGCAGCTTAAGACAGGAGATTGCAACTAATGAAAAACTGTTTTTT. It is translated as CASSLRQEIATNEKLFF.

The V and J genes are TRBV10-1 and TRBJ2-3, with TRBD2 matching over 7 bases. The CDR3 consists of 15 residues. With V trimmed by 2 bases and J by 4 bases, 6 bases remained unmatched. CDR1 and CDR2 (germline): WNHNN, SYGVQD (reference sequence). Written as DNA, the CDR3 is TGCGCCAGCAGTGAGCTTGCGGGAGATGCAGATACGCAGTATTTT. Amino acid sequence: CASSELAGDADTQYF.

In DNA form, the CDR3 reads TGTGCCAGCAGCGTAGCCCCTAACACCGGGGAGCTGTTTTTT. It specifies CASSVAPNTGELFF. The chain links TRBV9 to TRBJ2-2, with D uncertain. Germline CDR1 SGDLS, CDR2 YYNGEE. CDR3 length: 14 amino acids. V dropped 0 bases and J dropped 2 bases, with 5 bases sitting between them.

The chain joins TRBV27 to TRBJ2-1; weak D call: TRBD2 (7 bases). The CDR3 totals 15 residues. With 6 bases removed from V and 1 base from J, the gap between germline ends came to 13 bases. Germline V gene lookup returns CDR1 MNHEY and CDR2 SMNVEV (reference sequence). The CDR3 nucleotides read TGTGCCAGCAGGAAGGGGGGGCCTTCCTACAATGAGCAGTTCTTC. Translation: CASRKGGPSYNEQFF.

The V gene is TRBV2, the J gene TRBJ2-7; the D is unclear. Germline V gene lookup returns CDR1 SNHLY and CDR2 FYNNEI. The CDR3 is 12 residues long. Deletions cut 9 bases from V and 0 bases from J, with 9 bases between. CDR3 in amino acids: CASYIDSYEQYF. The CDR3 region has the DNA TGTGCCAGTTACATCGACTCCTACGAGCAGTACTTC.

V is TRBV15 and J is TRBJ1-2; D not resolved. This CDR3 is 12 amino acids long. The germline gives CDR1 LNHNV, CDR2 YYDKDF (reference sequence). V lost 5 bases and J 6 bases, leaving 10 bases between the germline ends. CDR3 region: CATSPSGNGYTF. The CDR3 DNA sequence: TGTGCCACCAGCCCTTCGGGGAATGGCTACACCTTC.

The V call is TRBV10-1, the J call TRBJ2-7, with 8 bases fitting TRBD2. Germline-derived CDR1 and CDR2 are WNHNN and SYGVQD (reference sequence). The junction had 7 bases not matched to a gene; V was cut back by 1 base and J by 5 bases. This CDR3 is built from 15 residues. The CDR3, as DNA: TGCGCCAGCAGTGAGTTCGGGGGGGCCCGAAACGAGCAGTACTTC. It specifies CASSEFGGARNEQYF.

The rearrangement joins TRBV9 to TRBJ2-7; TRBD1 matches at 7 bases. V lost 2 bases and J lost 3; bases outside the gene matches: 8. This CDR3 spans 15 amino acids. Germline V CDR1 and CDR2: SGDLS, YYNGEE. The CDR3 region has the DNA TGTGCCAGCAGCGTCACCCCCGGGACAGTCTACGAGCAGTACTTC. This gives the protein CASSVTPGTVYEQYF.

The V call is TRBV5-1, the J call TRBJ2-2; 11 bases are shared with TRBD2. The CDR3 is made up of 18 amino acids. Germline V gives CDR1 SGHRS, CDR2 YFSETQ. V gave up 5 bases and J gave up 0 bases; unmatched junction bases: 9. The CDR3 coding sequence is TGCGCCAGCAGTCTTACTAGCGGGGGAACCACGAACACCGGGGAGCTGTTTTTT. Translated, it gives CASSLTSGGTTNTGELFF. Together with reference TRBV5-1 and TRBJ2-2, the CDR3 gives the full variable domain: KAGVTQTPRYLIKTRGQQVTLSCSPISGHRSVSWYQQTPGQGLQFLFEYFSETQRNKGNFPGRFSGRQFSNSRSEMNVSTLELGDSALYLCASSLTSGGTTNTGELFFGEGSRLTVL.

This clone occurred a few times. V usage is TRBV3-1 (or the pseudogene TRBV3-2) and J usage is TRBJ1-4; 10 bases agree with TRBD1. The CDR3 has 15 amino acids. J gave up 6 bases and V 1 base, and 2 bases lay outside the gene matches. Germline V gene data show CDR1 as LGHDT and CDR2 as YNNKEL (reference sequence). CDR3 in amino acids: CASSQVGTGDEKLFF. The CDR3 DNA reads TGTGCCAGCAGCCAAGTGGGGACAGGGGATGAAAAACTGTTTTTT.

The J gene is TRBJ1-6, the V gene TRBV5-1, with D unresolved. Germline V gene lookup returns CDR1 SGHRS and CDR2 YFSETQ. V was pared by 0 bases and J by 2 bases, with 15 bases between. This CDR3 is 18 amino acids long. In DNA form, the CDR3 reads TGCGCCAGCAGCTTGGCAGGATTTGGAGGGACCTATAATTCACCCCTCCACTTT. Its protein is CASSLAGFGGTYNSPLHF.

The genes are TRBV10-3 and TRBJ2-1; no reliable D call. This CDR3 has 15 amino acids. The V gene lost 2 bases and the J gene lost 0 bases, with 8 bases spanning the gap. CDR1 is ENHRY and CDR2 is SYGVKD in the germline V gene. CDR3 coding DNA: TGTGCCATCAGTGAGGACTGGAGCTCCTACAATGAGCAGTTCTTC. Amino acids: CAISEDWSSYNEQFF.

This clone was observed once. This chain joins TRBV15 and TRBJ1-4, with D unresolved. This CDR3 contains 15 residues. Deletions cut 4 bases from V and 8 bases from J, with 17 bases between. The germline V gene encodes CDR1 LNHNV and CDR2 YYDKDF (reference sequence). The DNA of the CDR3 is TGTGCCACCAGCACACCCGGGGATGCACTGGAAAAACTGTTTTTT. Amino acids: CATSTPGDALEKLFF.

V is TRBV5-6 and J is TRBJ1-4; 8 bases agree with TRBD1. Germline V gene data show CDR1 as SGHDT and CDR2 as YYEEEE. The CDR3 spans 14 residues. The V and J ends lost 4 bases and 10 bases, in that order; junction bases with no gene match: 9. The CDR3: CASSLRGPGGKLFF. For the CDR3, the DNA is TGTGCCAGCAGCCTCAGGGGGCCAGGTGGAAAACTGTTTTTT.